These T cell receptor beta chains were read from a single sample in a study of Ad26.COV2.S vaccination and SARS-CoV-2 variants. Produced via immunoSEQ multiplex PCR; TCRdb's table is partial and in-frame only. The data contain some 320,000 clones, more than 70% of them singletons. This material consisted of peripheral blood, taken in a trial of Ad26.COV2.S vaccine versus placebo. The receptor set was obtained from a person aged 18-65 years who received the Ad26.COV2.S COVID-19 vaccine or a placebo. Each CDR3 is given with its conserved first and last residue. A D gene is named only where the DNA matches it firmly. Size is omitted from some rows. Given values are once, few, many or a class for expanded clones.

CDR3: CAWAQQGAGGYTF
DNA: TGTGCCTGGGCCCAACAGGGGGCAGGAGGCTACACCTTC
size: -
D: TRBD1
length: 13
V: TRBV30
J: TRBJ1-2

CDR3: CASSHGTAVYNEQFF
DNA: TGTGCCAGCAGCCACGGGACAGCAGTTTACAATGAGCAGTTCTTC
size: -
D: TRBD1
length: 15
V: TRBV5-4
J: TRBJ2-1

CDR3: CASSAGQLAQTDSYYGYTF
DNA: TGTGCCAGCAGTGCGGGGCAATTAGCCCAGACAGATTCTTACTATGGCTACACCTTC
size: -
D: -
length: 19
V: TRBV2
J: TRBJ1-2

CDR3: CASSYFGQENSPLHF
DNA: TGTGCCAGCAGTTACTTTGGACAGGAGAATTCACCCCTCCACTTT
size: -
D: TRBD1
length: 15
V: TRBV6-5
J: TRBJ1-6

CDR3: CASSPRIGPGEQYF
DNA: TGTGCCAGCAGCCCCCGTATAGGGCCGGGCGAGCAGTACTTC
size: few
D: -
length: 14
V: TRBV7-2
J: TRBJ2-7

CDR3: CASSTQGNTEAFF
DNA: TGTGCCAGCTCAACTCAGGGGAACACTGAAGCTTTCTTT
size: few
D: -
length: 13
V: TRBV18
J: TRBJ1-1

CDR3: CASSQGVGRGAFF
DNA: TGTGCCAGCAGCCAAGGCGTTGGCAGGGGAGCTTTCTTT
size: -
D: -
length: 13
V: TRBV3-1/TRBV3-2
J: TRBJ1-1

CDR3: CASSLPGRGEEKLFF
DNA: TGCGCCAGCAGCCTCCCGGGGAGGGGGGAAGAAAAACTGTTTTTT
size: -
D: -
length: 15
V: TRBV4-1
J: TRBJ1-4

CDR3: CASSFQGSYNSPLHF
DNA: TGTGCCAGCAGTTTCCAGGGCTCCTATAATTCACCCCTCCACTTT
size: -
D: -
length: 15
V: TRBV27
J: TRBJ1-6

CDR3: CASSKGDPGISGELFF
DNA: TGTGCCAGTAGTAAGGGGGACCCAGGGATCTCCGGGGAGCTGTTTTTT
size: -
D: -
length: 16
V: TRBV19
J: TRBJ2-2

CDR3: CASSEYDRVSYGYTF
DNA: TGTGCCAGCAGCGAATATGACAGGGTGTCCTATGGCTACACCTTC
size: -
D: TRBD1
length: 15
V: TRBV7-9
J: TRBJ1-2

CDR3: CATSRGSGGASDTQYF
DNA: TGTGCCACCAGCAGGGGAAGCGGGGGGGCATCGGATACGCAGTATTTT
size: -
D: TRBD2
length: 16
V: TRBV15
J: TRBJ2-3

CDR3: CASSFSGNTGELFF
DNA: TGTGCCAGCAGCTTTTCGGGGAACACCGGGGAGCTGTTTTTT
size: -
D: -
length: 14
V: TRBV7-2
J: TRBJ2-2

CDR3: CASHPRQSHYGYTF
DNA: TGTGCCAGCCACCCAAGACAGTCTCACTATGGCTACACCTTC
size: -
D: -
length: 14
V: TRBV6-6
J: TRBJ1-2

CDR3: CASSLGQTNSPLHF
DNA: TGCGCCAGCAGCCTGGGACAGACCAATTCACCCCTCCACTTT
size: -
D: TRBD1
length: 14
V: TRBV5-1
J: TRBJ1-6

CDR3: CATTQPEVGGEIGNTIYF
DNA: TGTGCCACCACCCAACCGGAGGTGGGGGGTGAGATTGGAAACACCATATATTTT
size: -
D: -
length: 18
V: TRBV24-1
J: TRBJ1-3

CDR3: CASSWYRGTPAAGETQYF
DNA: TGTGCCAGCAGCTGGTATCGTGGGACACCTGCCGCGGGGGAGACCCAGTACTTC
size: -
D: -
length: 18
V: TRBV5-5
J: TRBJ2-5

CDR3: CASSDRGIADTQYF
DNA: TGTGCCAGCTCAGACCGGGGTATAGCAGATACGCAGTATTTT
size: -
D: -
length: 14
V: TRBV18
J: TRBJ2-3

CDR3: CASSINRYTEAFF
DNA: TGTGCCAGCAGCATAAACCGGTACACTGAAGCTTTCTTT
size: few
D: -
length: 13
V: TRBV7-9
J: TRBJ1-1

CDR3: CASSITAANTEAFF
DNA: TGTGCCAGTAGTATAACGGCGGCGAACACTGAAGCTTTCTTT
size: few
D: -
length: 14
V: TRBV19
J: TRBJ1-1

CDR3: CASSTDRVGTGELFF
DNA: TGTGCCAGCAGCACGGACAGGGTGGGCACCGGGGAGCTGTTTTTT
size: -
D: TRBD1
length: 15
V: TRBV7-2
J: TRBJ2-2

CDR3: CASSRQGRVGKTQYF
DNA: TGTGCCAGCAGCCGTCAGGGGCGGGTGGGAAAGACCCAGTACTTC
size: -
D: -
length: 15
V: TRBV3-1/TRBV3-2
J: TRBJ2-5

CDR3: CASSLGAAGRGEKLFF
DNA: TGTGCCAGCAGCTTGGGCGCGGCAGGTCGAGGTGAAAAACTGTTTTTT
size: -
D: -
length: 16
V: TRBV5-6
J: TRBJ1-4

CDR3: CASSPGGPIYNSPLHF
DNA: TGTGCCAGCAGCCCCGGCGGGCCCATCTATAATTCACCCCTCCACTTT
size: -
D: -
length: 16
V: TRBV7-8
J: TRBJ1-6

CDR3: CASREDRHNEQFF
DNA: TGTGCCAGCAGGGAGGACAGGCACAATGAGCAGTTCTTC
size: -
D: TRBD1
length: 13
V: TRBV5-4
J: TRBJ2-1